This T cell receptor (beta chain) derives from a study of blood T cell repertoires in COVID-19. Study background: The samples span acute and convalescent COVID-19 from the United States, Italy and Spain. Nucleic acid was either cDNA or gDNA, and it came from T cells, B-cell-depleted T cells, or PBMCs.

Trimming left V 10 bases short and J 0 bases short, with 13 bases between. Germline loops: CDR1 LNHDA, CDR2 SQIVND (reference sequence). CDR3 length equals 13 residues. Clones were read by immunoSEQ multiplex PCR, and TCRdb kept only the in-frame ones, dropping some. Among about 160,000 clones listed, about 86% were seen once. The genes are TRBV19 and TRBJ2-7; the D gene is possibly TRBD1 (5 bases). This receptor was obtained from a woman of 80 years or more with acute or convalescent COVID-19. Sequencing used peripheral blood. The CDR3 region is CATLRTGSYEQYF. The DNA for the CDR3 is TGTGCCACCCTACGAACAGGCTCCTACGAGCAGTACTTC.